The sequence of this T cell receptor beta chain was determined in a study of blood T cell repertoires in COVID-19. Germline V lookup: CDR1 MNHEY, CDR2 SVGAGI. The V end lost 6 bases, the J end lost 1 base, and 6 bases lay between the germline ends. The CDR3 length is 12 residues. Only in-frame clones appear in the TCRdb table, and some are missing; sequencing was by immunoSEQ multiplex PCR. The sample yields 150,000 to 200,000 clones, more than 75% seen once. This clone was detected only once. The sequenced material came from peripheral blood. The chain joins TRBV6-5 to TRBJ1-1; D is unclear. This clonotype was sampled from a man aged 40-55 years with active or convalescent COVID-19. The chain's CDR3 is CASSERNTEAFF. The CDR3 DNA follows: TGTGCCAGCAGCGAGCGGAACACTGAAGCTTTCTTT.